One and the same sample provided the 7 T cell receptor beta chains below, sequenced in a study of cytomegalovirus exposure and HLA in healthy donors. Researchers ran the PCR with 60 Vbeta and 13 Jbeta primers. Clones were read by immunoSEQ multiplex PCR, and TCRdb kept only the in-frame ones, dropping some. This sample's clone table lists under 200,000 clones. Sequencing used PBMCs. The source is a man aged 30-40 years in good health and CMV-seronegative.

The chain links TRBV27 to TRBJ2-7; the match to TRBD2 covers 7 bases. Germline values: CDR1 MNHEY, CDR2 SMNVEV (reference sequence). V shed 5 bases and J 0 bases; nucleotides not matched to a gene: 4. This CDR3 is 14 amino acids long. CDR3 in DNA: TGTGCCAGCAGTCCAAGGACTAGCTCCTACGAGCAGTACTTC. Amino acid sequence: CASSPRTSSYEQYF.

A note on this clone: The sample contains more than one DNA sequence encoding this CDR3. The gene calls are TRBV6-5 and TRBJ1-1, with no clear D. Looked up from germline, CDR1 is MNHEY and CDR2 is SVGAGI. V was clipped by 0 bases and J by 11 bases, with 7 bases between them. This CDR3 has 11 amino acids. Written as DNA, the CDR3 is TGTGCCAGCAGTTACTCGGGGAGGGCTTTCTTT. Translating gives CASSYSGRAFF.

This chain connects TRBV5-1 to TRBJ1-6; possible D gene TRBD1, 6 bases. With 5 bases removed from V and 6 bases from J, the gap between germline ends came to 18 bases. Germline lookup yields CDR1 SGHRS and CDR2 YFSETQ. CDR3 length: 16 amino acids. CDR3 sequence reads: CASRQGQESGNSPLHF. The CDR3 region has the DNA TGCGCCAGCAGGCAGGGGCAGGAGTCGGGTAATTCACCCCTCCACTTT.

The chain uses TRBV9 and TRBJ1-4, with D perhaps matching TRBD1 (5 bases). Germline lookup yields CDR1 SGDLS and CDR2 YYNGEE. The CDR3 contains 16 residues. V gave up 3 bases and J gave up 8 bases, with 20 bases separating them. The CDR3 region has the DNA TGTGCCAGCAGCGCCTCCTCTGGGGGGGGGTGGGAAAAACTGTTTTTT. Translation: CASSASSGGGWEKLFF. Full variable domain (rest looked up from reference TRBV9 and TRBJ1-4): DSGVTQTPKHLITATGQRVTLRCSPRSGDLSVYWYQQSLDQGLQFLIQYYNGEERAKGNILERFSAQQFPDLHSELNLSSLELGDSALYFCASSASSGGGWEKLFFGSGTQLSVL.

The chain uses TRBV19 and TRBJ1-1, with 9 nucleotides matching TRBD1. CDR1 is LNHDA and CDR2 is SQIVND in the germline V gene (reference sequence). The CDR3 consists of 14 residues. Trimming removed 5 bases from V and 6 bases from J; junction bases left unmatched: 7. The DNA of the CDR3 is TGTGCCAGTAGTTCCGGGACAGGGTGGGCTGAAGCTTTCTTT. Encoded protein: CASSSGTGWAEAFF. Variable domain in full (rest from reference TRBV19 and TRBJ1-1): DGGITQSPKYLFRKEGQNVTLSCEQNLNHDAMYWYRQDPGQGLRLIYYSQIVNDFQKGDIAEGYSVSREKKESFPLTVTSAQKNPTAFYLCASSSGTGWAEAFFGQGTRLTVV.

This rearrangement joins TRBV11-2 to TRBJ2-7; D unresolved. Between the trimmed V and J ends, which lost 5 bases and 3 bases, there was a span of 5 bases. The CDR3 has 11 residues. Germline assignment: CDR1 SGHAT and CDR2 FQNNGV. CDR3 sequence (DNA): TGTGCCAGCAGCGGGCACTACGAGCAGTACTTC. Translated: CASSGHYEQYF.

This chain links TRBV4-2 with TRBJ2-2; D unresolved. Germline V gene sequence: CDR1 LGHNA, CDR2 YNFKEQ. Trimming took 1 base from V and 1 from J, leaving 7 bases between them. This CDR3 comprises 15 residues. The CDR3 is CASSQGLENTGELFF. CDR3 bases: TGTGCCAGCAGCCAAGGACTGGAGAACACCGGGGAGCTGTTTTTT.